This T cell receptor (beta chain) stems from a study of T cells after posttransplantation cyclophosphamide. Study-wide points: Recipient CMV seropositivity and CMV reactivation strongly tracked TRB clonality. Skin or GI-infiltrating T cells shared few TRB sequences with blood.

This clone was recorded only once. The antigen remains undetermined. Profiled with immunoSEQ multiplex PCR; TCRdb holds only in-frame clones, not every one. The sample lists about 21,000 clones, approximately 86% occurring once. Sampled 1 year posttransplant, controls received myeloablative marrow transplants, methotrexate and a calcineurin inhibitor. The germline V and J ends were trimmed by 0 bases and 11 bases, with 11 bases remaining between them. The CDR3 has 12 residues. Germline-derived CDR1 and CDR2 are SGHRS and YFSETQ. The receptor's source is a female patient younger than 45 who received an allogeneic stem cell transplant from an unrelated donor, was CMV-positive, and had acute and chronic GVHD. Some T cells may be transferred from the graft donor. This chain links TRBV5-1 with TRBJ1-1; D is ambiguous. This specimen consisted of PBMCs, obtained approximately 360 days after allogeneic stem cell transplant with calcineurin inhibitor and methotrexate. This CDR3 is CASSLEGVGAFF. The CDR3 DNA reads TGCGCCAGCAGCTTGGAGGGAGTGGGGGCTTTCTTT.